Listed here is a single T cell receptor beta chain. Original processing notes: Amplification from reference gene primers served as the basis for estimated nucleated cell counts. Assay: immunoSEQ multiplex PCR; the TCRdb copy retains only in-frame clones and omits some. That table supplies the V and J calls and clone size; D and trimming were determined from the DNA. The sample comprises 45,000 to 65,000 clones, around 87% of which are singletons, and 6.5% to 10% rests with the top ten. This specimen comes from a study of blood T cell repertoires in COVID-19. As for the study in general: Whether acute or convalescent, the COVID-19 samples came from the United States, Italy and Spain. In each case, the material was cDNA or gDNA derived from T cells, B-cell-depleted T cells, or PBMCs.

The CDR3 sequence is 16 residues long. V was shortened by 2 bases and J by 4 bases, with 18 bases between the two germline ends. Germline CDR1 and CDR2: SGHKS and YYEKEE (reference sequence). The V and J genes are TRBV5-5 and TRBJ1-2, with a possible D match to TRBD1 (6 bases). Sequencing was done on a sample of peripheral blood. The TCR originated in a man aged 45-60 years with active COVID-19. The CDR3 region has the DNA TGTGCCAGCAGCTTATTTGGGGGCGGGGGTAGCTATGGCTACACCTTC. Translation gives CASSLFGGGGSYGYTF.